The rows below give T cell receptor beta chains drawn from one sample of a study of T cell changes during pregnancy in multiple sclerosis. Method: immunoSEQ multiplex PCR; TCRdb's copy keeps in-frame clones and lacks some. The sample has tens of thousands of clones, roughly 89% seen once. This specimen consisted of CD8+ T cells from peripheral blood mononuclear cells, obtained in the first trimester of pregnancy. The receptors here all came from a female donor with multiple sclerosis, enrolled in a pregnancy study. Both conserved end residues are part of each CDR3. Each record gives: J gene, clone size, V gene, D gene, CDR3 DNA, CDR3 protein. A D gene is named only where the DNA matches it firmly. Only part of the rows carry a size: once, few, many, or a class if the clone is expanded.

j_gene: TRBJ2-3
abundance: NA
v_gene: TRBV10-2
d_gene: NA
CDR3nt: TGCGCCAGCAGTGTGGACTCGCTCACAGATACGCAGTATTTT
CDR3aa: CASSVDSLTDTQYF

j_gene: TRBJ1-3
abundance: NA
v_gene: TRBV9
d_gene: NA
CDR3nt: TGTGCCAGCAGCGTAGAGGCCAGGGCCCCCTCTGGAAACACCATATATTTT
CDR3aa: CASSVEARAPSGNTIYF

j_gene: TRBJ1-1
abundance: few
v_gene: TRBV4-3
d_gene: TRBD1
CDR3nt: TGCGCCAGCAGCCAAGAGGCACAGGGGCACACTGAAGCTTTCTTT
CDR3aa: CASSQEAQGHTEAFF

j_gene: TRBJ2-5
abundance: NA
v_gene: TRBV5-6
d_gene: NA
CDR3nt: TGTGCCAGCAGCTTGTCGTGGCAGGGAGAGACCCAGTACTTC
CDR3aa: CASSLSWQGETQYF

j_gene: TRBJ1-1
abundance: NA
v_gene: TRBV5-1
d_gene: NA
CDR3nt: TGCGCCAGCGGGGGGGACGGGACCCTGAACACTGAAGCTTTCTTT
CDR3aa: CASGGDGTLNTEAFF

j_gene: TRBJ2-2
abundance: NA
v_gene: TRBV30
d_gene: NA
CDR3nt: TGTGCCTGTAACGCTGAGACCGGGGAGCTGTTTTTT
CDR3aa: CACNAETGELFF

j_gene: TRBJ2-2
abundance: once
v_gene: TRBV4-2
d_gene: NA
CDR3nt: TGTGCCAGCAGACGCGCGAACACCGGGGAGCTGTTTTTT
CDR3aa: CASRRANTGELFF

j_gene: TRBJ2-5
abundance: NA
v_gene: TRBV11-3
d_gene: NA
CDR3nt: TGTGCCAGCAGCTTAGAGGGCAACCTAAGGCGAGAGACCCAGTACTTC
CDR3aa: CASSLEGNLRRETQYF

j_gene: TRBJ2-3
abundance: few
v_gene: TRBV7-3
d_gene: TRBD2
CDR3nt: TGTGCCAGCAGCCCAGGACTAGCGGGAGGCGGAGATACGCAGTATTTT
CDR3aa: CASSPGLAGGGDTQYF

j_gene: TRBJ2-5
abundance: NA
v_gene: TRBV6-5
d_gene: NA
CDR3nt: TGTGCCAGCAGTTACGGCAGGTTTCGGTTGGAGACCCAGTACTTC
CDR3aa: CASSYGRFRLETQYF

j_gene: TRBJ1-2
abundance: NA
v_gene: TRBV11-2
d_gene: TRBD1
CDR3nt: TGTGCCAGCAGCTTAGAGTTGGGACAGGAGGGCGGCTACACCTTC
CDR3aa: CASSLELGQEGGYTF

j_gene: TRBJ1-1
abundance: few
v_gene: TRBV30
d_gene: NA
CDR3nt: TGTGCCTGGAGTGTTTCGGGGGGCTCTGAAGCTTTCTTT
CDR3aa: CAWSVSGGSEAFF

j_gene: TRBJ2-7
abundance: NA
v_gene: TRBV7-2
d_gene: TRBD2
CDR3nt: TGTGCCAGCAGCCTTTTAGGACTAGTGGGGGAGCAGTACTTC
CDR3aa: CASSLLGLVGEQYF

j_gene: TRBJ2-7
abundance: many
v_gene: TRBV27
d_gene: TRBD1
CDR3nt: TGTGCCAGCAGTTTAAACAGGGGCCACGAGCAGTACTTC
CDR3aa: CASSLNRGHEQYF

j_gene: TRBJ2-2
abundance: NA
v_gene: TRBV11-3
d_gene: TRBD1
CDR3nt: TGTGCCAGCAGTTCACGGGACAGCAACACCGGGGAGCTGTTTTTT
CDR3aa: CASSSRDSNTGELFF

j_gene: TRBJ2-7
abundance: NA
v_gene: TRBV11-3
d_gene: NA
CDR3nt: TGTGCCAGCAGCCTAGCTACCACCTACGAGCAGTACTTC
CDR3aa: CASSLATTYEQYF

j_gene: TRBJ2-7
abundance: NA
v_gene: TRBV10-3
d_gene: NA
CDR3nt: TGTGCCATCACGAACGCCGATATACTCTACGAGCAGTACTTC
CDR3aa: CAITNADILYEQYF

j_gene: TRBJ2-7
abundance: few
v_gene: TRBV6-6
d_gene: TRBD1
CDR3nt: TGTGCCAGCAGTTACCCCGACAGGGTCTACGAGCAGTACTTC
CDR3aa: CASSYPDRVYEQYF

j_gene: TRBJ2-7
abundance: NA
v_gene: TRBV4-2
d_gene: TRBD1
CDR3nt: TGTGCCAGCAGCCATCCGACAGGGGAAGCCTACGAGCAGTACTTC
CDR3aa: CASSHPTGEAYEQYF

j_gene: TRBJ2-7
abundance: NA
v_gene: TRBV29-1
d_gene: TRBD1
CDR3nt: TGCAGCGCCGGGACAGGGGAGGGGGCCGAGCAGTACTTC
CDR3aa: CSAGTGEGAEQYF

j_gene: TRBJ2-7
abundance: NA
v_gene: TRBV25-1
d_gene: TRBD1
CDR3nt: TGTGCCAGCAGTGAACACCCGGGACAGGGATCTACCTACGAGCAGTACTTC
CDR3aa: CASSEHPGQGSTYEQYF

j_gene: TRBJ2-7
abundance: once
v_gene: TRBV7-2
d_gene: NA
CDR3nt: TGTGCCAGCAGCCCCCGGGGGAAAGTCTCCTACGAGCAGTACTTC
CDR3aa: CASSPRGKVSYEQYF

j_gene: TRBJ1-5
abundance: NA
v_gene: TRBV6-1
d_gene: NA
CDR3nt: TGTGCCAGCAGCTCCTGGGGAGATCAGCCCCAGCATTTT
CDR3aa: CASSSWGDQPQHF

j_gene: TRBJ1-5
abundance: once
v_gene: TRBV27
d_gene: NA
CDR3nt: TGTGCCAGCAGTTGGCAGGGTAAGAATCAGCCCCAGCATTTT
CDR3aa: CASSWQGKNQPQHF

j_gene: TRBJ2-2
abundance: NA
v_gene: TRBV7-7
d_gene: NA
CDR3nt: TGTGCTAGCAGCCTACATGACGGCGGGGAGATTCGAGGCACCGGGGAGCTGTTTTTT
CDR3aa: CASSLHDGGEIRGTGELFF

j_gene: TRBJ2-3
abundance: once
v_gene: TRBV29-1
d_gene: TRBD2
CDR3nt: TGCAGCGTTGCAGCGGGAGAAGCAGATACGCAGTATTTT
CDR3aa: CSVAAGEADTQYF

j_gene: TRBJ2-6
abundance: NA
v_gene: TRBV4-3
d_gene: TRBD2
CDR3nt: TGCGCCAGCAGCCAAGAGGGGGGGGTCTCTGGGGCCAACGTCCTGACTTTC
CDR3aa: CASSQEGGVSGANVLTF

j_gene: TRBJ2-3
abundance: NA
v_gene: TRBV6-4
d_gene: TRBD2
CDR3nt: TGTGCCAGCAGTCGGACTAGCGAAGGGGCGACAGATACGCAGTATTTT
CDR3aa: CASSRTSEGATDTQYF

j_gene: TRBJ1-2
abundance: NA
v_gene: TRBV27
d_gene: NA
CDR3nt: TGTGCCAGCAGTTTCCGAGGAAGGGGCTATGGCTACACCTTC
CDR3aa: CASSFRGRGYGYTF

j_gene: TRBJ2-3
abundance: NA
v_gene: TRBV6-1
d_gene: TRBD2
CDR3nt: TGTGCCACCGGGGGGAGGGAAGAGGATACGCAGTATTTT
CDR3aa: CATGGREEDTQYF

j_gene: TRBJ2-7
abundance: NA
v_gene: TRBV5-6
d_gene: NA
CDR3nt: TGTGCCAGCAGCTTGACTAGGGTGGGGTACGAGCAGTACTTC
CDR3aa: CASSLTRVGYEQYF

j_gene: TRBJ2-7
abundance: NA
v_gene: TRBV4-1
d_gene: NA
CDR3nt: TGCGCCAGCAGCCAAGATCTGGACATATACGAGCAGTACTTC
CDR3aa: CASSQDLDIYEQYF

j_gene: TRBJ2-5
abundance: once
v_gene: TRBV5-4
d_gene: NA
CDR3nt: TGTGCCAGCAGCTTGTTTGGAGAACAAGAGACCCAGTACTTC
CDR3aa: CASSLFGEQETQYF

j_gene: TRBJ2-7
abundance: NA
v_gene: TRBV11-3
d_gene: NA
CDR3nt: TGTGCCAGCAGCCCCCTTATGGGGGCCCTCCTATCCTACGAGCAGTACTTC
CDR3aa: CASSPLMGALLSYEQYF

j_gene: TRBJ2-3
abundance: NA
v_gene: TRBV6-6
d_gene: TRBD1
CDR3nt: TGTGCCAGCAGTGACCAGGACAGGGCGTGGGATACGCAGTATTTT
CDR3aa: CASSDQDRAWDTQYF

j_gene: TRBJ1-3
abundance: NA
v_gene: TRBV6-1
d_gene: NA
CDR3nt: TGTGCCAGCAGCCTGACGGACAGCCTCGATGGCACCATATATTTT
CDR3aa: CASSLTDSLDGTIYF

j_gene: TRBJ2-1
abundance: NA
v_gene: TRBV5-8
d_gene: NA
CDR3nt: TGTGCCAGCAGCTTGGATTACAGGGAGATGTACAATGAGCAGTTCTTC
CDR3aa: CASSLDYREMYNEQFF

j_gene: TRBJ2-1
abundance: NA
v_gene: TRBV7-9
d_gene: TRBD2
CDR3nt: TGTGCCAGCAGCCCTAATGAGGTGGGACTAGACATTGAGCAGTTCTTC
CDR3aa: CASSPNEVGLDIEQFF

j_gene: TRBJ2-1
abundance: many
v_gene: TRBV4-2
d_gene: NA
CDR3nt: TGTGCCAGCAGCCAGAATGAGGGGGAGGGGTGGTTCTACAATGAGCAGTTCTTC
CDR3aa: CASSQNEGEGWFYNEQFF

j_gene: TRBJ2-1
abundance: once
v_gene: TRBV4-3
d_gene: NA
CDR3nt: TGCGCCAGCAGCCAAGGGGGGCAGGGGCTCACCTACAATGAGCAGTTCTTC
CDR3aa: CASSQGGQGLTYNEQFF

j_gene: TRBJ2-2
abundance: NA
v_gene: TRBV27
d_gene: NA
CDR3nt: TGTGCCAGCAGTTCAACAGGGGAGCTGTTTTTT
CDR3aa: CASSSTGELFF

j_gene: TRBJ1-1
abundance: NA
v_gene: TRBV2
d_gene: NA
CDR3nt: TGTGCCAGCAGTGAAGCGCTTCGGGGTGAGGGAGGGATTGAAGCTTTCTTT
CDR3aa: CASSEALRGEGGIEAFF

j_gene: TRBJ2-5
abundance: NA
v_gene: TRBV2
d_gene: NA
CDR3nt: TGTGCCAGCAGACAGTCTCAAGAGACCCAGTACTTC
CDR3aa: CASRQSQETQYF

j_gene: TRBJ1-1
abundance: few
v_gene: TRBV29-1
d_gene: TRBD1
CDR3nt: TGCAGCGTTGAAGTCGGACAGGGAGCTTTCTTT
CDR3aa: CSVEVGQGAFF

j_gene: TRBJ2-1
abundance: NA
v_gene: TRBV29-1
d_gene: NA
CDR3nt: TGCAGCGTTGAGGGCGGGGACTCCTACAATGAGCAGTTCTTC
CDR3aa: CSVEGGDSYNEQFF

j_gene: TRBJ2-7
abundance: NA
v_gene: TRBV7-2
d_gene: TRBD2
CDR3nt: TGTGCCAGCAGCCCGGGACTAGCGGGGGTCTACGAGCAGTACTTC
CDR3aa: CASSPGLAGVYEQYF